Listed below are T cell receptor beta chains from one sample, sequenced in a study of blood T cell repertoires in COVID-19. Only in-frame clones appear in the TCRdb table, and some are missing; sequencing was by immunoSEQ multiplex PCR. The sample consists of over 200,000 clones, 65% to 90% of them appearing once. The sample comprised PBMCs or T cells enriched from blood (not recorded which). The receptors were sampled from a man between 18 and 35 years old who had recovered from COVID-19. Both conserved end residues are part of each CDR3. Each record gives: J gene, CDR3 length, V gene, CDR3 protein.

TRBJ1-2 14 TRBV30 CAWSRLGGNYGYTF
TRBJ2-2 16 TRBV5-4 CASSLDPGSNTGELFF
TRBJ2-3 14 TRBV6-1 CASSEGQLTDTQYF
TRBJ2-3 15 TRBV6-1 CASSERRGDTDTQYF
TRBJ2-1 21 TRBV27 CASSFRVRGILRGVTYNEQFF
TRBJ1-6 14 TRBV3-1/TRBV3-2 CASSPRGGNSPLHF
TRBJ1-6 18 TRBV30 CAWGRTGWDSSYNSPLHF
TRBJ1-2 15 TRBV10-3 CAISAVGQGAYGYTF
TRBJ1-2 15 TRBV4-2 CASSTGTGDNYGYTF
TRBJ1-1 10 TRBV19 CASQGAEAFF
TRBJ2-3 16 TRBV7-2 CASSYRLAGATDTQYF
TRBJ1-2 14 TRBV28 CASSFSGTDYGYTF
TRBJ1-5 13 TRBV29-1 CSVSGQGNQPQHF
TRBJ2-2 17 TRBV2 CASSYTLDRTNTGELFF
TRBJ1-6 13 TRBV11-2 CASSLVLVPPLHF
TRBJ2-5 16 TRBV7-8 CASSLVAGGPGETQYF
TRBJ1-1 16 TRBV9 CASSAGRTVSVAEAFF
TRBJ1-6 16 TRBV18 CASSPQTGDNNSPLHF
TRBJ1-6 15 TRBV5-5 CASSGGSSYNSPLHF
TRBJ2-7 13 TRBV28 CASRTGGIHEQYF
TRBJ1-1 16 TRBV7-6 CASSLARGQGGTEAFF
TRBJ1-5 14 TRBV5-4 CASSFRGGNQPQHF
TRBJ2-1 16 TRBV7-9 CASSGGLSGSYNEQFF
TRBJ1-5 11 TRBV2 CATGGGQPQHF
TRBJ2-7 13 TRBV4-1 CASSQSPGDEQYF
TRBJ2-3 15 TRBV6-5 CASSYGGDRPDTQYF
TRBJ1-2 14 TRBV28 CASSSLQGTYGYTF
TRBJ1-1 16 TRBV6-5 CASSYSPGGVNTEAFF
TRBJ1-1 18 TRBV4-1 CASSQSGGQGWVPGEAFF
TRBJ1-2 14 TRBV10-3 CAISEGPEGRGYTF
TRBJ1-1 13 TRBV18 CASSHGVNTEAFF
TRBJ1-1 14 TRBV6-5 CASSYSQMNTEAFF
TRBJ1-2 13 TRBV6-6 CASSTDRNYGYTF
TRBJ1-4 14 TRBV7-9 CASSFEGAGEKLFF
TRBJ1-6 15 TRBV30 CAWSGPGGGNSPLHF
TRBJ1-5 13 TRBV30 CAWSSGDNQPQHF
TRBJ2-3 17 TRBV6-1 CASSEALLNMGTDTQYF
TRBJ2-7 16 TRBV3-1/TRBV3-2 CASSRDWSTQSYEQYF
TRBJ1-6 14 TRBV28 CASSPTGSDSPLHF
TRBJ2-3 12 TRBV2 CASTLHTDTQYF
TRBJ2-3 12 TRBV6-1 CASSDSLRTQYF
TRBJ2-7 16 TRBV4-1 CASSQLLAGGPNEQYF
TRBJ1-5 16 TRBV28 CASSPYYGRGNQPQHF
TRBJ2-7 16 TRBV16 CASSQSGGINPYEQYF
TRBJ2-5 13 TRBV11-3 CASRTAGLETQYF
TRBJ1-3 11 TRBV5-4 CATISGNTIYF
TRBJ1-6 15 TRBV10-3 CAIRTGQDANSPLHF
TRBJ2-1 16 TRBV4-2 CASSQGHTSSYNEQFF
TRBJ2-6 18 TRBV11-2 CASSPLRPQGVGANVLTF
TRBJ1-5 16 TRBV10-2 CASSPRDRGFNQPQHF
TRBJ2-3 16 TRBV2 CASSEGLAGGTDTQYF
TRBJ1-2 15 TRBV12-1 CASSNGQAPSDGYTF
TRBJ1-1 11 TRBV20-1 CSAPLNTEAFF
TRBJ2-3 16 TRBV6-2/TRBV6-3 CASSYLVGGLTDTQYF
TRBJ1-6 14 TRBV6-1 CASSELDRNSPLHF
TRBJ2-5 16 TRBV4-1 CASSQLDQGKTQPQYF
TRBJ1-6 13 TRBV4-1 CASSQDGLSPLHF
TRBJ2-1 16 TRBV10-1 CASTEGETRTYNEQFF
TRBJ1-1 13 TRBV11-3 CASSLHGATEAFF
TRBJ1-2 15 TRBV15 CATSSLNRDPYGYTF